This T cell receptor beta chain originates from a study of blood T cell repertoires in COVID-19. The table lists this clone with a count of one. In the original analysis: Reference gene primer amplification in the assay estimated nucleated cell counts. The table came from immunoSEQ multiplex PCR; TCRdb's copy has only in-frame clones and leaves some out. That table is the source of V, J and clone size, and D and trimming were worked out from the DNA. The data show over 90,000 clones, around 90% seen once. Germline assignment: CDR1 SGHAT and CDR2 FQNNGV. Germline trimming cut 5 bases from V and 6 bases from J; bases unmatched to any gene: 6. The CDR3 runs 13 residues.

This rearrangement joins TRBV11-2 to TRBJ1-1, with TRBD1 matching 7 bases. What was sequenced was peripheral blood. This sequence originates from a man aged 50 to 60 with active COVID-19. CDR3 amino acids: CASSQGGRAEAFF. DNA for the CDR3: TGTGCCAGCAGCCAGGGGGGACGGGCTGAAGCTTTCTTT.